Shown below are 3 T cell receptor beta chains from a single sample sequenced in a study of regulatory T cells in long-lasting Graves disease. Relying on iRepertoire HTBI primers and Arm-PCR of CDR3 regions, the team built TCR beta libraries. MiXCR was run by TCRdb on the multiplex PCR reads, yielding one entry per CDR3 protein. The sample has around 400,000 distinct CDR3 sequences, around 16% seen once. Time point noted: newly diagnosed GD, antithyroid drugs for less than 3 months. From RNA extracted from PBMCs, the TCR library was made. These data were also filed under a second study, of T cells in Graves' hyperthyroidism and ophthalmopathy.

The sample in question was peripheral blood mononuclear cells (PBMCs), obtained at new diagnosis, from a patient treated with antithyroid drugs. The receptors stem from a woman aged 40 to 50 with Graves disease.

This clonotype was seen repeatedly, ten times or more. The chain joins TRBV12-3 or TRBV12-4 to TRBJ1-1; a weak D match, TRBD1 (5 bases). This CDR3 has 16 amino acids. V dropped 4 bases and J dropped 5 bases, with 20 bases sitting between them. DNA of the CDR3: TGTGCCAGCAGTTCCCCGGTCGGAGGAGAGGGGACTGAAGCTTTCTTT. Its protein is CASSSPVGGEGTEAFF.

V usage is TRBV5-1 and J usage is TRBJ2-3, with 12 positions matching TRBD2. After removal of 0 bases from V and 4 bases from J, the junction contained 6 bases not matched to a gene. This CDR3 spans 17 amino acids. Germline V gene sequence: CDR1 SGHRS, CDR2 YFSETQ. CDR3 residues: CASSLASTSGSADTQYF. CDR3 nucleotide sequence: TGCGCCAGCAGCTTGGCTTCGACTAGCGGGAGTGCAGATACGCAGTATTTT. Drawing the rest from reference TRBV5-1 and TRBJ2-3, the complete variable domain is KAGVTQTPRYLIKTRGQQVTLSCSPISGHRSVSWYQQTPGQGLQFLFEYFSETQRNKGNFPGRFSGRQFSNSRSEMNVSTLELGDSALYLCASSLASTSGSADTQYFGPGTRLTVL.

As for this clonotype: A much larger clone is a single base away; this may be a read error. The CDR3 is CASSLLGTQYF. Written as DNA, the CDR3 is TGTGCCAGCAGCTTATTAGGGACCCAGTACTTC. J is TRBJ2-5 and V is TRBV11-2; D uncertain. CDR1 SGHAT and CDR2 FQNNGV come from the germline V gene. V shed 2 bases and J shed 7 bases, with 5 bases lying between them. The CDR3 covers 11 residues.